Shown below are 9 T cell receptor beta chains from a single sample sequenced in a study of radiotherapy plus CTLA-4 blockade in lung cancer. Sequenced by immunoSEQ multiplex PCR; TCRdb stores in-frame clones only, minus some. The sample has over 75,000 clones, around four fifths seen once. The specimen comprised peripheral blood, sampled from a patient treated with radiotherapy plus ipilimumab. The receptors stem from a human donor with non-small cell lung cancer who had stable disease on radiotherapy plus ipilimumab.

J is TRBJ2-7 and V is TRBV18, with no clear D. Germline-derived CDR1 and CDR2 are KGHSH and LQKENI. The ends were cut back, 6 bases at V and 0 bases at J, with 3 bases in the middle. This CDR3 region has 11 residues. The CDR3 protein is CASSDSYEQYF. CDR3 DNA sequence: TGTGCCAGCTCGGACTCCTACGAGCAGTACTTC.

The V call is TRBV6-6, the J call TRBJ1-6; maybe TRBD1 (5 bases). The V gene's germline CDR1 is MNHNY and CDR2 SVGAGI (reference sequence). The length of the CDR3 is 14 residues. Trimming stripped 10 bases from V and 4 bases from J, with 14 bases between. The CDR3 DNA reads TGTGCCACCAAAGGGGCAGAATATAATTCACCCCTCCACTTT. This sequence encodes CATKGAEYNSPLHF.

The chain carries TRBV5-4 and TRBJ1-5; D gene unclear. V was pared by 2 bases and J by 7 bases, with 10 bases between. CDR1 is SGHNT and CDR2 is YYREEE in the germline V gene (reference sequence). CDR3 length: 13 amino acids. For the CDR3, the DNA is TGTGCCAGCAGCTTTGGGGTCGGACAGCCCCAGCATTTT. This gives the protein CASSFGVGQPQHF.

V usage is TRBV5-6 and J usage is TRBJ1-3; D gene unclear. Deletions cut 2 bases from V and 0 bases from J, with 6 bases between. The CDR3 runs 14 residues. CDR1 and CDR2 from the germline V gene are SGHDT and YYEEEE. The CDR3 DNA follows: TGTGCCAGCAGCTTCGGAAGCTCTGGAAACACCATATATTTT. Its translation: CASSFGSSGNTIYF. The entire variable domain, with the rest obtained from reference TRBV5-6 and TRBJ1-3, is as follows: DAGVTQSPTHLIKTRGQQVTLRCSPKSGHDTVSWYQQALGQGPQFIFQYYEEEERQRGNFPDRFSGHQFPNYSSELNVNALLLGDSALYLCASSFGSSGNTIYFGEGSWLTVV.

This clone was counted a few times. The CDR3 DNA follows: TGTGCCAGCAGGCCCCGGGACAGGGAATATCAGCCCCAGCATTTT. Translated: CASRPRDREYQPQHF. The J gene is TRBJ1-5, the V gene TRBV6-1; 9 nucleotides align to TRBD1. This CDR3 is 15 amino acids long. The V and J ends lost 6 bases and 5 bases, in that order; junction bases with no gene match: 8. Germline V CDR1 and CDR2: MNHNS, SASEGT.

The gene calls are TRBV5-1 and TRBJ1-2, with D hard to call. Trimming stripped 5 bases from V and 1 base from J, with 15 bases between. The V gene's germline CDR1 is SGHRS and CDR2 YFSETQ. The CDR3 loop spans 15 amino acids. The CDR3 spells CASRPDLGDNYGYTF. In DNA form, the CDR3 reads TGCGCCAGCAGGCCGGACCTTGGGGATAACTATGGCTACACCTTC. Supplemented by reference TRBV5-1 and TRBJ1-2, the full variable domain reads KAGVTQTPRYLIKTRGQQVTLSCSPISGHRSVSWYQQTPGQGLQFLFEYFSETQRNKGNFPGRFSGRQFSNSRSEMNVSTLELGDSALYLCASRPDLGDNYGYTFGSGTRLTVV.

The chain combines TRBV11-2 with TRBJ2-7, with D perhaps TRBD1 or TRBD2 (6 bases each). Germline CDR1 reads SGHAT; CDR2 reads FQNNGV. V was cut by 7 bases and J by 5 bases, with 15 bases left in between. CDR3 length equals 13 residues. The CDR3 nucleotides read TGTGCCAGCAAGAGTGGGGGGCTGGACGAGCAGTACTTC. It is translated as CASKSGGLDEQYF. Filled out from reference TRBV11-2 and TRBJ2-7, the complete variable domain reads EAGVAQSPRYKIIEKRQSVAFWCNPISGHATLYWYQQILGQGPKLLIQFQNNGVVDDSQLPKDRFSAERLKGVDSTLKIQPAKLEDSAVYLCASKSGGLDEQYFGPGTRLTVT.

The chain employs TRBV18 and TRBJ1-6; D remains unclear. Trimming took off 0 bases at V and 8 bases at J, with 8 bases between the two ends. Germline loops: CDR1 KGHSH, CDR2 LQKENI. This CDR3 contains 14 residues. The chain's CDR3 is CASSPPYGDSPLHF. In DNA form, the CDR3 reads TGTGCCAGCTCACCACCGTACGGGGATTCACCCCTCCACTTT.

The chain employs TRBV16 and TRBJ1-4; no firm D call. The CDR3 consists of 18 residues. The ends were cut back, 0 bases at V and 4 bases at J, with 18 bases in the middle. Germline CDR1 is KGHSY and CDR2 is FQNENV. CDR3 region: CASSQSITAGDRNEKLFF. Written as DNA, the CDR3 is TGTGCCAGCAGCCAATCAATTACCGCAGGAGACCGTAATGAAAAACTGTTTTTT.